These T cell receptor beta chains were read from a single sample in a study of shared clonotypes between healthy human individuals. The assay was immunoSEQ multiplex PCR, and TCRdb's table has in-frame clones only and misses some. The table shows more than 450,000 clones, with 79% occurring only once. Sample: PBMCs. The receptors here all came from a woman aged 40 to 50 in good health. Some clones in this sample may be carry-over from other donors' samples. CDR3s include the opening cysteine and the closing phenylalanine or tryptophan. The order of the fields is V gene, D gene, CDR3 length, clone size, J gene, CDR3 protein. The D gene is left open where the match is weak. The size field is filled for only some rows; it gives once, few, many or a size class.

V: TRBV11-3; D: TRBD2; length: 15; size: NA; J: TRBJ2-3; CDR3: CASSLGTSATDTQYF
V: TRBV19; D: TRBD1; length: 14; size: NA; J: TRBJ1-2; CDR3: CASSTDRGLGGYTF
V: TRBV18; D: NA; length: 15; size: few; J: TRBJ1-1; CDR3: CASSQGVVENTEAFF
V: TRBV5-4; D: NA; length: 15; size: NA; J: TRBJ1-1; CDR3: CASSLRSSPDTEAFF
V: TRBV9; D: TRBD2; length: 16; size: NA; J: TRBJ2-7; CDR3: CASSEGGLAGGDEQYF
V: TRBV6-6; D: NA; length: 15; size: NA; J: TRBJ2-3; CDR3: CASSHGLQSTDTQYF
V: TRBV10-2; D: NA; length: 13; size: NA; J: TRBJ2-7; CDR3: CASRAPSTEEQYF
V: TRBV7-2; D: NA; length: 14; size: once; J: TRBJ1-1; CDR3: CASSFVQGGTEAFF
V: TRBV30; D: NA; length: 13; size: NA; J: TRBJ1-2; CDR3: CAWSVRQSGGYTF
V: TRBV7-8; D: NA; length: 18; size: NA; J: TRBJ2-7; CDR3: CASSPNPQGNTGSYEQYF
V: TRBV28; D: NA; length: 15; size: NA; J: TRBJ1-1; CDR3: CASSVPGTMNTEAFF
V: TRBV4-2; D: NA; length: 17; size: NA; J: TRBJ1-3; CDR3: CASSQDSFAGSGNTIYF
V: TRBV10-3; D: TRBD2; length: 16; size: NA; J: TRBJ2-5; CDR3: CAIRSGAGTPQETQYF
V: TRBV4-2; D: TRBD1; length: 15; size: NA; J: TRBJ1-4; CDR3: CASSQGTGDNEKLFF
V: TRBV27; D: NA; length: 13; size: NA; J: TRBJ1-4; CDR3: CASSLDRGIKLFF
V: TRBV5-6; D: NA; length: 13; size: NA; J: TRBJ2-1; CDR3: CASSLRTVNEQFF
V: TRBV5-6; D: NA; length: 17; size: NA; J: TRBJ1-5; CDR3: CASSSMRGRHSNQPQHF
V: TRBV6-5; D: NA; length: 16; size: NA; J: TRBJ1-4; CDR3: CASSSSGGNWNEKLFF
V: TRBV29-1; D: NA; length: 15; size: once; J: TRBJ1-1; CDR3: CSVEDPGGVSTEAFF
V: TRBV5-5; D: NA; length: 15; size: NA; J: TRBJ1-5; CDR3: CASSNKSQGYQPQHF
V: TRBV19; D: TRBD2; length: 20; size: NA; J: TRBJ2-3; CDR3: CASSIRLTSGSNPFHRYAVF
V: TRBV7-3; D: TRBD2; length: 14; size: many; J: TRBJ2-5; CDR3: CASSPVAGVETQYF
V: TRBV2; D: TRBD1; length: 13; size: few; J: TRBJ1-1; CDR3: CASSTGEGTEAFF
V: TRBV9; D: TRBD2; length: 17; size: NA; J: TRBJ2-3; CDR3: CASSVASGRALTDTQYF
V: TRBV27; D: TRBD1; length: 15; size: NA; J: TRBJ2-7; CDR3: CASSLMGQGSYEQYF
V: TRBV4-3; D: NA; length: 15; size: NA; J: TRBJ1-2; CDR3: CASSQESENSYGYTF
V: TRBV5-1; D: TRBD1; length: 15; size: NA; J: TRBJ1-4; CDR3: CASSRPDRGDEKLFF
V: TRBV7-3; D: TRBD2; length: 17; size: few; J: TRBJ2-3; CDR3: CASSLGVTSGSTDTQYF
V: TRBV29-1; D: NA; length: 13; size: few; J: TRBJ1-2; CDR3: CSVEDQRNYGYTF
V: TRBV28; D: TRBD1; length: 15; size: NA; J: TRBJ1-2; CDR3: CASSRQGIYRDGYTF
V: TRBV27; D: TRBD2; length: 16; size: NA; J: TRBJ2-1; CDR3: CASSPSRLAVYNEQFF
V: TRBV7-2; D: TRBD1; length: 17; size: NA; J: TRBJ2-3; CDR3: CASSLLLGQGAGDTQYF
V: TRBV27; D: TRBD1; length: 15; size: NA; J: TRBJ2-7; CDR3: CASSFLGRGFNEQYF
V: TRBV28; D: NA; length: 13; size: NA; J: TRBJ2-7; CDR3: CASSRDPRYEQYF
V: TRBV6-1; D: NA; length: 13; size: NA; J: TRBJ2-1; CDR3: CASSTDNSNEQFF
V: TRBV7-8; D: NA; length: 15; size: NA; J: TRBJ1-1; CDR3: CASSFEGWENTEAFF
V: TRBV29-1; D: TRBD2; length: 14; size: NA; J: TRBJ2-1; CDR3: CSVASRLAVNEQFF
V: TRBV5-5; D: NA; length: 14; size: NA; J: TRBJ2-3; CDR3: CASSFLVSTDTQYF
V: TRBV9; D: TRBD2; length: 15; size: NA; J: TRBJ2-1; CDR3: CASSGATSGYNEQFF
V: TRBV27; D: NA; length: 14; size: NA; J: TRBJ2-7; CDR3: CASRRRDRAYEQYF
V: TRBV6-5; D: NA; length: 14; size: NA; J: TRBJ1-4; CDR3: CASRELGAGEKLFF
V: TRBV27; D: NA; length: 15; size: NA; J: TRBJ2-7; CDR3: CASSLSQADHYEQYF
V: TRBV28; D: NA; length: 19; size: NA; J: TRBJ1-4; CDR3: CASTSPFLSMTALNEKLFF
V: TRBV19; D: TRBD2; length: 14; size: NA; J: TRBJ2-1; CDR3: CASSMGDYTNEQFF
V: TRBV4-1; D: NA; length: 16; size: NA; J: TRBJ1-3; CDR3: CASSQDRAPSGNTIYF
V: TRBV11-2; D: NA; length: 12; size: NA; J: TRBJ2-1; CDR3: CASSLLGYEQFF
V: TRBV27; D: NA; length: 15; size: NA; J: TRBJ1-5; CDR3: CASSRRAASPQPQHF
V: TRBV7-8; D: NA; length: 14; size: NA; J: TRBJ2-7; CDR3: CASSLEGVYYEQYF
V: TRBV2; D: NA; length: 12; size: NA; J: TRBJ1-2; CDR3: CASRGGYYGYTF
V: TRBV7-9; D: NA; length: 14; size: NA; J: TRBJ1-1; CDR3: CASSLAQGSTEAFF
V: TRBV19; D: TRBD1; length: 16; size: few; J: TRBJ1-1; CDR3: CASSQRQGGGGTEAFF